The 19 T cell receptor beta chains given below trace back to one sample, sequenced in a study of regulatory T cells in long-lasting Graves disease. Time point meaning: newly diagnosed GD, antithyroid drugs for less than 3 months. The TCR library used RNA extracted from PBMCs. Through Arm-PCR of CDR3 regions and iRepertoire HTBI primers, TCR beta libraries were built. Each CDR3 protein gets one entry after TCRdb re-called the multiplex PCR reads with MiXCR. This sample has 580,000 or so distinct CDR3 sequences; 15% to 20% occur once, and the top ten carry approximately 12%. The sample also formed part of further work on T cells in Graves' hyperthyroidism and ophthalmopathy.

The sequenced sample was peripheral blood mononuclear cells (PBMCs), obtained at new diagnosis, from a patient treated with antithyroid drugs. The source of these receptors is a man aged 18 to 30 with Graves disease.

This clonotype was seen a handful of times. The rearrangement joins TRBV12-3 or TRBV12-4 to TRBJ1-4; D gene unclear. V was shortened by 6 bases and J by 0 bases, with 11 bases between the two germline ends. This CDR3 contains 15 residues. Here the CDR3 reads CASSTDLPTNEKLFF. The CDR3 DNA follows: TGTGCCAGCAGCACGGACCTACCAACTAATGAAAAACTGTTTTTT.

This clonotype has only a few counts. This chain uses TRBV24-1 with TRBJ1-1; TRBD1 aligns across 8 bases. The CDR3 spans 14 residues. The ends lost 6 bases at V and 0 bases at J; junction bases unmatched: 2. CDR1 and CDR2 from the germline V gene are KGHDR and SFDVKD. This CDR3 reads CATSPTGVNTEAFF. In DNA, the CDR3 is TGTGCCACCAGTCCGACAGGGGTGAACACTGAAGCTTTCTTT.

This clonotype was recorded at least ten times. V usage is TRBV20-1 and J usage is TRBJ2-7; 7 bases match TRBD2. The CDR3 has 13 amino acids. Germline assignment: CDR1 DFQATT and CDR2 SNEGSKA (reference sequence). V shed 4 bases and J 3 bases; nucleotides not matched to a gene: 6. The CDR3 here is CSATTGTNYEQYF. CDR3 DNA sequence: TGCAGTGCTACTACCGGGACTAACTACGAGCAGTACTTC.

This clonotype appeared many times. A much more abundant neighbour one base away suggests this may be a read error. The chain employs TRBV6-1 and TRBJ1-1, with 7 bases lining up with TRBD1. Unmatched junction bases numbered 2, after V lost 2 bases and J lost 5 bases. CDR3 length equals 13 residues. Germline V gene sequence: CDR1 MNHNS, CDR2 SASEGT. The CDR3 nucleotides are TGTGCCAGCAGTGAACCCAGGGGGACTGAAGCTTTCTTT. Translating it yields CASSEPRGTEAFF.

The rearrangement uses TRBV7-9 and TRBJ1-1; no firm D call. The germline V gene has CDR1 SEHNR and CDR2 FQNEAQ (reference sequence). V dropped 6 bases and J dropped 0 bases, with 11 bases sitting between them. This CDR3 region has 14 residues. The CDR3 coding sequence is TGTGCCAGCAGACCAGCCAGCATGAACACTGAAGCTTTCTTT. It codes for CASRPASMNTEAFF.

This clonotype was detected only once. V gene TRBV6-2 or TRBV6-3 combines with J gene TRBJ2-1, with D tentatively TRBD2 (5 bases). The CDR3 covers 15 residues. Germline CDR1 MNHEY, CDR2 SVGEGT. Trimming took off 0 bases at V and 7 bases at J, with 13 bases between the two ends. The CDR3 region is CASSYSPEAKNEQFF. The CDR3 DNA reads as TGTGCCAGCAGTTACTCCCCGGAGGCCAAGAATGAGCAGTTCTTC.

This clonotype was seen a handful of times. The chain uses TRBV20-1 and TRBJ1-5; weak D call: TRBD1 (6 bases). The CDR3 extends over 12 amino acids. V was cut by 7 bases and J by 3 bases, with 10 bases left in between. Germline-derived CDR1 and CDR2 are DFQATT and SNEGSKA (reference sequence). The chain's CDR3 is CSGGGPNQPQHF. CDR3 sequence (DNA): TGCAGTGGAGGGGGGCCCAATCAGCCCCAGCATTTT.

This clonotype occurred many times. V is TRBV6-2 or TRBV6-3 and J is TRBJ2-2, with 8 bases fitting TRBD1. The V segment lost 4 bases and the J segment 5 bases; nucleotides outside the gene matches: 6. Per the germline V gene, CDR1 is MNHEY and CDR2 is SVGEGT. This CDR3 has 15 residues. The CDR3 region is CASSWTGLGTGELFF. For the CDR3, the DNA is TGTGCCAGCAGTTGGACAGGGTTGGGAACCGGGGAGCTGTTTTTT.

The rearrangement joins TRBV18 to TRBJ2-7, with a tentative D call TRBD2 (6 bases). CDR1 is KGHSH and CDR2 is LQKENI in the germline V gene. Trimming removed 5 bases at V and 5 bases at J, with 19 bases between. The CDR3 sequence is 15 residues long. CDR3 bases: TGTGCCAGCTCAGCGACCGGGGGTATAGCGGACGAGCAGTACTTC. It translates to CASSATGGIADEQYF. Full variable domain (outside the CDR3, taken from reference TRBV18 and TRBJ2-7): NAGVMQNPRHLVRRRGQEARLRCSPMKGHSHVYWYRQLPEEGLKFMVYLQKENIIDESGMPKERFSAEFPKEGPSILRIQQVVRGDSAAYFCASSATGGIADEQYFGPGTRLTVT.

As DNA, the CDR3 is TGCGCCAGCACCCTCCGAGCGTACCAAGAGACCCAGTACTTC. It is translated as CASTLRAYQETQYF. The rearrangement joins TRBV5-1 to TRBJ2-5; D ambiguous. V shed 6 bases and J shed 0 bases, with 12 bases lying between them. Germline lookup yields CDR1 SGHRS and CDR2 YFSETQ. The CDR3 consists of 14 residues. Supplemented by reference TRBV5-1 and TRBJ2-5, the full variable domain reads KAGVTQTPRYLIKTRGQQVTLSCSPISGHRSVSWYQQTPGQGLQFLFEYFSETQRNKGNFPGRFSGRQFSNSRSEMNVSTLELGDSALYLCASTLRAYQETQYFGPGTRLLVL.

The chain links TRBV29-1 to TRBJ1-5; tentatively, D is TRBD1 (5 bases). Germline V lookup: CDR1 SQVTM, CDR2 ANQGSEA. There are 15 residues in the CDR3. Trimming cost V 4 bases and J 6 bases, with 19 bases left between them. The CDR3 spells CSVGVGGAVGQPQHF. The CDR3 coding sequence is TGCAGCGTTGGTGTCGGAGGGGCGGTCGGTCAGCCCCAGCATTTT.

The rearrangement joins TRBV28 to TRBJ1-5; D possibly corresponds to TRBD1 (6 bases). V lost 8 bases and J lost 6, with 17 bases in between. In germline, CDR1 is MDHEN, CDR2 SYDVKM. This CDR3 is 14 amino acids long. The CDR3 DNA is TGTGCCAGCTATGGGGGGGCCATCAGTCAGCCCCAGCATTTT. Its translation is CASYGGAISQPQHF.

The gene calls are TRBV20-1 and TRBJ1-2; possibly TRBD1 for D (6 bases). The V gene's germline CDR1 is DFQATT and CDR2 SNEGSKA (reference sequence). The ends were cut back, 4 bases at V and 4 bases at J, with 19 bases in the middle. CDR3 length equals 15 residues. The CDR3 sequence: CSATEGGPSRYGYTF. In DNA form, the CDR3 reads TGCAGTGCTACAGAGGGGGGTCCTTCGCGCTATGGCTACACCTTC.

This clonotype was seen repeatedly, ten times or more. This chain uses TRBV12-3 or TRBV12-4 with TRBJ2-5; D might be TRBD1 (6 bases). Trimming took 5 bases from V and 3 from J, leaving 10 bases between them. The CDR3 loop spans 13 amino acids. CDR3 in DNA: TGTGCCAGCAGTGTTCAGGGGAAAGAGACCCAGTACTTC. Its translation: CASSVQGKETQYF.

This clonotype has ten or more counts. The V call is TRBV2, the J call TRBJ1-1; D is undetermined. The CDR3 loop spans 13 amino acids. CDR1 is SNHLY, CDR2 FYNNEI, per germline. V was pared by 7 bases and J by 0 bases, with 9 bases between. CDR3 loop: CASIETLNTEAFF. Here the CDR3 DNA reads TGTGCCAGCATTGAGACTTTGAACACTGAAGCTTTCTTT.

The chain carries TRBV20-1 and TRBJ2-7; tentative D call: TRBD2 (5 bases). V lost 5 bases and J lost 4, with 21 bases in between. Germline values: CDR1 DFQATT, CDR2 SNEGSKA (reference sequence). The CDR3 covers 15 residues. In nucleotides, the CDR3 is TGCAGTGCTGAGCCGAGTTTCGGGGTTACGTACGAGCAGTACTTC. Its protein is CSAEPSFGVTYEQYF.

The sample holds many counts of this clonotype. The rearrangement links TRBV14 to TRBJ2-3; perhaps TRBD1 as D (6 bases). Germline CDR1 is SGHDN and CDR2 is FVKESK. Trimming removed 4 bases from V and 2 bases from J, with 16 bases in between. This CDR3 is built from 16 residues. The CDR3 loop is CASSLLDSDSTDTQYF. The CDR3 bases are TGTGCCAGCAGCCTTCTGGACAGCGATTCCACAGATACGCAGTATTTT.

The genes are TRBV11-2 and TRBJ2-5; TRBD1 matches 7 bases. V gave up 2 bases and J gave up 1 base; unmatched junction bases: 7. Germline-derived CDR1 and CDR2 are SGHAT and FQNNGV. The CDR3 spans 16 residues. CDR3 nucleotide sequence: TGTGCCAGCAGCTTACGTAGGACAGGCTTCCAAGAGACCCAGTACTTC. The encoded protein is CASSLRRTGFQETQYF. The full variable domain, its missing parts supplied by reference TRBV11-2 and TRBJ2-5, is EAGVAQSPRYKIIEKRQSVAFWCNPISGHATLYWYQQILGQGPKLLIQFQNNGVVDDSQLPKDRFSAERLKGVDSTLKIQPAKLEDSAVYLCASSLRRTGFQETQYFGPGTRLLVL.

Concerning this clonotype itself: A single base is all that separates this from a far larger clone, so a read error is likely. The gene calls are TRBV2 and TRBJ2-5; D may be TRBD1 (5 bases). The DNA end is a closer match to TRBJ2-1, so the J assignment may be wrong. This CDR3 region has 15 residues. Germline V gives CDR1 SNHLY, CDR2 FYNNEI. DNA for the CDR3: TGTGCCAGCGGACAACGAGACGAAAGCTACAATGAGCAGTTCTTC. Its translation: CASGQRDESYNEQFF.